These 9 T cell receptor beta chains came from one sample sequenced in a study of blood T cell repertoires in COVID-19. This table comes from immunoSEQ multiplex PCR, and its TCRdb copy is limited to in-frame clones, with some not included. The profile covers hundreds of thousands of clones, with around 88% appearing a single time and 10% to 15% taken by the ten largest. Material for sequencing was peripheral blood. Receptors were obtained from a woman in her 70s with COVID-19, enrolled during active disease.

In its sample, this clone was seen a few times. The chain carries TRBV27 and TRBJ1-1; no definite D call. The CDR3 covers 14 residues. The V gene lost 2 bases and the J gene lost 2 bases, with 9 bases spanning the gap. Germline values: CDR1 MNHEY, CDR2 SMNVEV (reference sequence). For the CDR3, the DNA is TGTGCCAGCAGTTTAACTAGAACTAACACTGAAGCTTTCTTT. Its translation is CASSLTRTNTEAFF.

The genes are TRBV5-1 and TRBJ2-5; 11 nucleotides align to TRBD2. The CDR3 loop spans 15 amino acids. V lost 3 bases, J lost 5 bases, and 6 bases stayed unmatched. The germline V gene has CDR1 SGHRS and CDR2 YFSETQ. CDR3 in amino acids: CASSWVAGGLETQYF. In nucleotides, the CDR3 is TGCGCCAGCAGCTGGGTAGCGGGGGGGCTTGAGACCCAGTACTTC.

The chain combines TRBV12-1 with TRBJ1-1. TRBV12-1 corresponds to a pseudogene. The CDR3 covers 16 residues. DNA for the CDR3: TGTGCCAGCAGCTTTGAGGTCTACGGGGATCGGACTGAAGCTTTCTTT. Its translation is CASSFEVYGDRTEAFF.

The V and J genes are TRBV5-6 and TRBJ2-5; 8 bases line up with TRBD1. The CDR3 covers 14 residues. Germline-derived CDR1 and CDR2 are SGHDT and YYEEEE. J gave up 9 bases and V 2 bases, and 9 bases lay outside the gene matches. DNA for the CDR3: TGTGCCAGCAGCTTAGGACAGGGCCCCGAGGCCCAGTACTTC. Its translation is CASSLGQGPEAQYF.

This chain uses TRBV12-5 with TRBJ1-1, with D possibly TRBD1 on 5 matching bases. Germline CDR1 is LGHNT and CDR2 is FRNRAP. Trimming pared 5 bases from V and 0 bases from J, leaving 16 bases between. CDR3 size: 16 residues. The CDR3 DNA reads as TGTGCTAGTGGTCCTGACAGCCTGGGGATGAACACTGAAGCTTTCTTT. Encoded protein: CASGPDSLGMNTEAFF.

The chain combines TRBV2 with TRBJ1-2, with a possible D match to TRBD1 (5 bases). Trimming took 2 bases from V and 7 from J, leaving 11 bases between them. Germline values: CDR1 SNHLY, CDR2 FYNNEI. The CDR3 runs 13 residues. CDR3 protein: CASSEWGVRGYTF. CDR3 sequence (DNA): TGTGCCAGCAGTGAATGGGGGGTACGTGGCTACACCTTC.

V and J are TRBV9 and TRBJ2-7; no clear D. CDR1 SGDLS and CDR2 YYNGEE come from the germline V gene. The CDR3 extends over 13 amino acids. V was pared by 0 bases and J by 4 bases, with 8 bases between. The CDR3 loop is CASSVEASYEQYF. Written as DNA, the CDR3 is TGTGCCAGCAGCGTAGAAGCTTCTTACGAGCAGTACTTC. The full variable domain, with the rest looked up from reference TRBV9 and TRBJ2-7, is DSGVTQTPKHLITATGQRVTLRCSPRSGDLSVYWYQQSLDQGLQFLIQYYNGEERAKGNILERFSAQQFPDLHSELNLSSLELGDSALYFCASSVEASYEQYFGPGTRLTVT.

This clone was counted between two and nine times. The chain joins TRBV28 to TRBJ2-1; D uncertain. Germline lookup yields CDR1 MDHEN and CDR2 SYDVKM. V was pared by 3 bases and J by 10 bases, with 10 bases between. The length of the CDR3 is 12 residues. The CDR3 bases are TGTGCCAGCAGTTTCCTCGGAGTAGAGCAGTTCTTC. Its translation: CASSFLGVEQFF.

The CDR3 DNA follows: TGTGCCAGCAGCCCCACGTGGAGCTCCTACAATGAGCAGTTCTTC. This sequence encodes CASSPTWSSYNEQFF. The chain is built from TRBV3-1 (or the pseudogene TRBV3-2) and TRBJ2-1; D uncertain. The germline V gene encodes CDR1 LGHDT and CDR2 YNNKEL (reference sequence). Trimming took off 4 bases at V and 0 bases at J, with 10 bases between the two ends. CDR3 length equals 15 residues.